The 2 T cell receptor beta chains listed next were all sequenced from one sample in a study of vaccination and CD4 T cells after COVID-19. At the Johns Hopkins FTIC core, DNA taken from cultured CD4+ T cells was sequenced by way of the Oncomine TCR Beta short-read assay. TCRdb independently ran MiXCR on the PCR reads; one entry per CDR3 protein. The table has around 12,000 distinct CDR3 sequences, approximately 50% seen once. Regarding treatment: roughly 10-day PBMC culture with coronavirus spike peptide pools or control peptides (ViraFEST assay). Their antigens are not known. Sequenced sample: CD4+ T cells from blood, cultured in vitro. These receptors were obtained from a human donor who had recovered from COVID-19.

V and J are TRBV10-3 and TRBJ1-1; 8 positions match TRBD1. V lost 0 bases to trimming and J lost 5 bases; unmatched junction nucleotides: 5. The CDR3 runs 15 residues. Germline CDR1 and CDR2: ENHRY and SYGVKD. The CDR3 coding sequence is TGTGCCATCAGTGAGTCAGGACAGGGTCGGACTGAAGCTTTCTTT. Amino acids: CAISESGQGRTEAFF.

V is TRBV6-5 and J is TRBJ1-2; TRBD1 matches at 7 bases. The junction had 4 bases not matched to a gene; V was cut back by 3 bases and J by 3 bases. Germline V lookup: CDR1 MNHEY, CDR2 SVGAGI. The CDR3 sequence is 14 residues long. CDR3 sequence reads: CASSYIGQDYGYTF. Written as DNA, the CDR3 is TGTGCCAGCAGTTATATCGGACAGGACTATGGCTACACCTTC.